The 28 T cell receptor beta chains below were found in one sample sequenced in a study of Graves' ophthalmopathy and Graves' hyperthyroidism. The sequenced template was RNA, covering the TCR beta CDR3 region. First-round RT-PCR relied on HTBI primers, and a second-round multiplex PCR came next. TCRdb passed the multiplex PCR reads through MiXCR, listing each CDR3 protein once. The sample lists about half a million distinct CDR3 sequences, around 14% seen once, with approximately 9.8% in the top ten. Sample: blood. The receptor set was obtained from a woman younger than 45 with Graves' ophthalmopathy.

Many counts were recorded for this clonotype. Being one base from a much bigger clone, this may be a read error. The chain is built from TRBV6-1 and TRBJ2-2; D might be TRBD2 (5 bases). CDR1 and CDR2 from the germline V gene are MNHNS and SASEGT. This CDR3 comprises 15 residues. CDR3 region: CACSEGTTNTGELFF. CDR3 bases: TGTGCCTGCAGTGAGGGTACAACGAACACCGGGGAGCTGTTTTTT.

In its sample, this clonotype was seen many times. The rearrangement links TRBV12-3 or TRBV12-4 to TRBJ2-7; D remains unclear. V was shortened by 2 bases and J by 0 bases, with 8 bases between the two germline ends. There are 14 residues in the CDR3. This CDR3 is CASSLTASSYEQYF. CDR3 nucleotides: TGTGCCAGCAGTTTAACAGCGAGCTCCTACGAGCAGTACTTC.

This clonotype was seen repeatedly, ten times or more. A read error may explain this, as a much larger clone is one base away. The chain has TRBV28 and TRBJ2-7; 11 bases align to TRBD2. Per the germline V gene, CDR1 is MDHEN and CDR2 is SYDVKM. This CDR3 has 13 residues. V was clipped by 6 bases and J by 2 bases; unmatched bases: 0. The CDR3 is CASRLAGAYEQYF. As DNA, the CDR3 is TGTGCCAGCAGACTAGCGGGAGCCTACGAGCAGTACTTC.

This clonotype showed up many times. This chain uses TRBV11-2 with TRBJ1-2; 8 bases are shared with TRBD1. Germline loops: CDR1 SGHAT, CDR2 FQNNGV. Unmatched junction bases numbered 6, after V lost 8 bases and J lost 1 base. The CDR3 is made up of 14 amino acids. CDR3 sequence (DNA): TGTGCCAGCGCCGGGACAGGTCGTAACTATGGCTACACCTTC. Amino acids: CASAGTGRNYGYTF.

Notes on this clonotype: This may be a read error: a much more frequent sequence differs by one nucleotide. V usage is TRBV11-2 and J usage is TRBJ2-7; 9 positions agree with TRBD1. Germline V gives CDR1 SGHAT, CDR2 FQNNGV. The CDR3 runs to 17 residues. Written as DNA, the CDR3 is TGTGGCAGCAGCCCCCGGCCGGGGACAGGGTTCGCCTACGAGCAGTACTTC. Its protein product is CGSSPRPGTGFAYEQYF.

This clonotype was seen ten or more times. V is TRBV2 and J is TRBJ1-1; possible D gene TRBD1, 5 bases. The V end was cut by 7 bases, the J end by 4 bases, with 10 bases between. The CDR3 covers 12 residues. The germline V gene encodes CDR1 SNHLY and CDR2 FYNNEI. The CDR3, as DNA: TGTGCCAGCATAGACAGTAGCACTGAAGCTTTCTTT. It is translated as CASIDSSTEAFF.

This clonotype was picked up many times. J is TRBJ2-2 and V is TRBV7-3; 8 bases agree with TRBD2. The V segment lost 5 bases and the J segment 4 bases; nucleotides outside the gene matches: 6. There are 15 residues in the CDR3. The germline V gene has CDR1 SGHTA and CDR2 FQGTGA. The CDR3 DNA sequence: TGTGCCAGCAGCGCGGGACTAGATGGCACCGGGGAGCTGTTTTTT. Its translation is CASSAGLDGTGELFF. Combining the CDR3 with reference TRBV7-3 and TRBJ2-2 gives the whole variable domain GAGVSQTPSNKVTEKGKYVELRCDPISGHTALYWYRQSLGQGPEFLIYFQGTGAADDSGLPNDRFFAVRPEGSVSTLKIQRTERGDSAVYLCASSAGLDGTGELFFGEGSRLTVL.

This clonotype showed up many times. This chain connects TRBV30 to TRBJ1-1; no reliable D call. In germline, CDR1 is GTSNPN, CDR2 SVGIG (reference sequence). With 2 bases removed from V and 7 bases from J, the gap between germline ends came to 11 bases. This CDR3 region has 12 residues. The CDR3 region is CAWSPGEVEAFF. The DNA of the CDR3 is TGTGCCTGGAGTCCCGGGGAGGTTGAAGCTTTCTTT.

This sequence joins TRBV11-2 and TRBJ2-7, with TRBD1 matching 7 bases. Germline-derived CDR1 and CDR2 are SGHAT and FQNNGV. The junction had 5 bases not matched to a gene; V was cut back by 4 bases and J by 5 bases. The CDR3 spans 13 residues. The CDR3 here is CASSYDRANEQYF. CDR3 DNA sequence: TGTGCCAGCAGCTATGACAGGGCGAACGAGCAGTACTTC.

This clonotype was counted at least ten times. This may be a read error, as it is one base from a much larger clone. V usage is TRBV11-2 and J usage is TRBJ2-5; a possible D gene is TRBD1 (5 bases). The CDR3 runs to 12 residues. The germline V gene encodes CDR1 SGHAT and CDR2 FQNNGV. The CDR3 spells CASGASRETKYF. The CDR3 nucleotides are TGTGCCAGCGGGGCATCGCGAGAGACCAAGTACTTC.

There are many counts of this clonotype. The chain combines TRBV6-2 or TRBV6-3 with TRBJ2-7, with 8 nucleotides matching TRBD1. This CDR3 has 16 residues. Germline V gives CDR1 MNHEY, CDR2 SVGEGT. The J segment lost 3 bases and the V segment lost 6 bases, leaving 13 bases of the junction unmatched. The CDR3 DNA is TGTGCCAGCAGCTCCCCAGGGGCAGGGGGCAGCTACGAGCAGTACTTC. This encodes CASSSPGAGGSYEQYF.

In this sample, this clonotype turned up many times. The J gene is TRBJ2-6, the V gene TRBV13; 9 bases map to TRBD1. Germline V gene data show CDR1 as PRHDT and CDR2 as FYEKMQ (reference sequence). CDR3 length equals 17 residues. Germline trimming cut 5 bases from V and 0 bases from J; bases unmatched to any gene: 5. CDR3 bases: TGTGCCAGCAGCCCCGGGACAGGGTTCTCTGGGGCCAACGTCCTGACTTTC. Its translation: CASSPGTGFSGANVLTF.

This clonotype has ten or more counts. CDR3 nucleotides: TGTGCCAGCAGAGTTGACGGTAATAGCAATCAGCCCCAGCATTTT. It is translated as CASRVDGNSNQPQHF. The rearrangement joins TRBV2 to TRBJ1-5; D remains unclear. The CDR3 covers 15 residues. The germline V gene encodes CDR1 SNHLY and CDR2 FYNNEI. Trimming removed 6 bases from V and 0 bases from J, with 12 bases in between. Based on the CDR3 plus reference TRBV2 and TRBJ1-5, the full variable domain is EPEVTQTPSHQVTQMGQEVILRCVPISNHLYFYWYRQILGQKVEFLVSFYNNEISEKSEIFDDQFSVERPDGSNFTLKIRSTKLEDSAMYFCASRVDGNSNQPQHFGDGTRLSIL.

Turning to this clonotype: A read error may explain this, as a much larger clone is one base away. V and J are TRBV6-1 and TRBJ1-2; a possible D gene is TRBD1 (5 bases). Germline CDR1 reads MNHNS; CDR2 reads SASEGT. CDR3 length: 15 residues. CDR3 amino acids: CASTERGRPNYGYIF. CDR3 coding DNA: TGTGCCAGCACCGAAAGGGGCAGACCTAACTATGGCTACATCTTC.

This clonotype was seen repeatedly, ten times or more. The genes are TRBV6-4 and TRBJ1-2, with D possibly TRBD1 on 5 matching bases. The germline CDR1 and CDR2 sequences are MRHNA and SNTAGT. Trimming took 6 bases from V and 4 from J, leaving 30 bases between them. This CDR3 region has 19 residues. CDR3 in amino acids: CASSQRYRDPSGRSYGYTF. CDR3 in DNA: TGTGCCAGCAGCCAGCGATACCGGGACCCCAGTGGTCGGAGCTATGGCTACACCTTC.

With respect to this clonotype: A much more abundant neighbour one base away suggests this may be a read error. V gene TRBV19 combines with J gene TRBJ1-2, with TRBD1 matching over 10 bases. The CDR3 spans 14 residues. Germline assignment: CDR1 LNHDA and CDR2 SQIVND (reference sequence). CDR3 sequence (DNA): TGTGCGACTAATCCGGGACAGGGGCTTTATAGCTACACCTTC. This encodes CATNPGQGLYSYTF.

This clonotype was seen once. A much larger clone sits a single nucleotide away, making a read error possible. The genes are TRBV3-1 and TRBJ1-2; D is perhaps TRBD1 (5 bases). From germline, CDR1 is LGHDT and CDR2 YNNKEL (reference sequence). The CDR3 runs to 13 residues. The chain's CDR3 is CASNQERRGGYTF. CDR3 in DNA: TGTGCCAGCAACCAAGAACGAAGGGGCGGCTACACCTTC.

Many counts were recorded for this clonotype. The rearrangement links TRBV29-1 to TRBJ1-3; D remains unclear. Germline-derived CDR1 and CDR2 are SQVTM and ANQGSEA. The CDR3 is 14 residues long. Deletions cut 0 bases from V and 0 bases from J, with 6 bases between. Here the CDR3 DNA reads TGCAGCGTTGAAGACAGGCACTCTGGAAACACCATATATTTT. This translates into CSVEDRHSGNTIYF.

This clonotype was picked up many times. V gene TRBV2 combines with J gene TRBJ1-5, with D unresolved. Trimming shortened V by 9 bases and J by 2 bases, and 14 bases separated the two germline ends. CDR3 length: 14 amino acids. Germline lookup yields CDR1 SNHLY and CDR2 FYNNEI. This chain's CDR3 is CARGGPGGNQPQHF. The CDR3 coding sequence is TGTGCCAGGGGCGGGCCAGGAGGCAATCAGCCCCAGCATTTT. The complete variable domain, with remaining parts taken from reference TRBV2 and TRBJ1-5, reads EPEVTQTPSHQVTQMGQEVILRCVPISNHLYFYWYRQILGQKVEFLVSFYNNEISEKSEIFDDQFSVERPDGSNFTLKIRSTKLEDSAMYFCARGGPGGNQPQHFGDGTRLSIL.

This clonotype appeared many times. The chain combines TRBV6-1 with TRBJ2-7; D is undetermined. Germline V gives CDR1 MNHNS, CDR2 SASEGT. There are 11 residues in the CDR3. Trimming took 4 bases from V and 7 from J, leaving 8 bases between them. The CDR3 DNA follows: TGTGCCAGCAGTGCCCCCCTGGAGCAGTACTTC. Its translation is CASSAPLEQYF.

This clonotype was seen at least ten times. This chain joins TRBV6-1 and TRBJ1-6, with a weak D call TRBD1 (6 bases). The V and J ends lost 7 bases and 6 bases respectively, with 13 bases between them. The CDR3 sequence is 14 residues long. Per the germline V gene, CDR1 is MNHNS and CDR2 is SASEGT. CDR3 DNA: TGTGCCAGCACGTGGACAGCCTTTAATTCACCCCTCCACTTT. Its protein is CASTWTAFNSPLHF.

The genes are TRBV28 and TRBJ1-1; no firm D call. Germline V lookup: CDR1 MDHEN, CDR2 SYDVKM. The CDR3 runs 13 residues. Trimming took 7 bases from V and 4 from J, leaving 13 bases between them. CDR3: CASIRGGSTEAFF. The CDR3 DNA reads as TGTGCCAGCATTCGCGGAGGGAGCACTGAAGCTTTCTTT.

The chain uses TRBV7-9 and TRBJ2-5; TRBD2 might be the D (7 bases). The CDR3 extends over 15 amino acids. Per germline, CDR1 SEHNR and CDR2 FQNEAQ (reference sequence). V lost 4 bases and J lost 4, with 16 bases in between. This CDR3 reads CASSSGDRGGETQYF. The CDR3 DNA sequence: TGTGCCAGCAGCTCAGGGGACCGCGGGGGAGAGACCCAGTACTTC.

Comment on this clonotype: This sequence may be a read error, since a much larger clone differs from it by one base. The J gene is TRBJ2-5, the V gene TRBV4-1; D ambiguous. CDR1 MGHRA and CDR2 YSYEKL come from the germline V gene. The CDR3 has 14 amino acids. V lost 1 base to trimming and J lost 1 base, with 7 bases between them. CDR3 nucleotides: TGCGCCAGCAGCCAAGTATGGTCCCAAGAGACCCAGTACTTC. Translated: CASSQVWSQETQYF.

The sample holds many counts of this clonotype. The rearrangement joins TRBV28 to TRBJ1-5; tentatively, D is TRBD1 (6 bases). CDR3 length equals 16 residues. V lost 5 bases and J 3 bases, leaving 17 bases between the germline ends. Germline CDR1 MDHEN, CDR2 SYDVKM. CDR3 residues: CASSRRTGSDNQPQHF. CDR3 coding DNA: TGTGCCAGCAGTAGGAGAACAGGGTCTGACAATCAGCCCCAGCATTTT.

This clonotype has a count of ten or more. The chain combines TRBV20-1 with TRBJ1-5, with D unclear. V lost 0 bases and J lost 3, with 12 bases in between. The CDR3 length is 15 residues. In germline, CDR1 is DFQATT, CDR2 SNEGSKA (reference sequence). CDR3 loop: CSARDPQILNQPQHF. The CDR3 coding sequence is TGCAGTGCTAGAGATCCCCAGATCCTCAATCAGCCCCAGCATTTT.

The chain combines TRBV18 with TRBJ1-5, with 7 bases that match TRBD1. The germline CDR1 and CDR2 sequences are KGHSH and LQKENI. V lost 2 bases and J lost 6; bases outside the gene matches: 10. CDR3 length equals 16 residues. The CDR3 DNA reads as TGTGCCAGCTCACCAAGTGAGGGGGCTTTGCGTCAGCCCCAGCATTTT. Translating it yields CASSPSEGALRQPQHF.

This clonotype was picked up many times. The chain combines TRBV5-5 with TRBJ1-5, with 9 bases fitting TRBD1. Germline CDR1 is SGHKS and CDR2 is YYEKEE (reference sequence). The CDR3 length is 14 residues. V was pared by 4 bases and J by 9 bases, with 8 bases of the junction left unmatched. The CDR3 here is CASSLRTGVRPQHF. CDR3 sequence (DNA): TGTGCCAGCAGCCTACGGACAGGGGTAAGGCCCCAGCATTTT.